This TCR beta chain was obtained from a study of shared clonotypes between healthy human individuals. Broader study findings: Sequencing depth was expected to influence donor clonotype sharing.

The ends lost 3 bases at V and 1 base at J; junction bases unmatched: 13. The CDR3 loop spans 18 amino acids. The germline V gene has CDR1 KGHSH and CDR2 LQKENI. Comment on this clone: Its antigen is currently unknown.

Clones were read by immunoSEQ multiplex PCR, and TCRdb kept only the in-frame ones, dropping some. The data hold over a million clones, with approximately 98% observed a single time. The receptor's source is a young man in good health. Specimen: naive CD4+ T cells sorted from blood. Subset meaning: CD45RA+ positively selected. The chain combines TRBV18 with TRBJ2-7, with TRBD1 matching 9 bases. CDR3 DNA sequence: TGTGCCAGCTCACCCCTGATGTGGACAGGGGAAGGTTCCTACGAGCAGTACTTC. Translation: CASSPLMWTGEGSYEQYF.